This T cell receptor (beta chain) emerged from a study of blood T cell repertoires in COVID-19. Across the study: Spain, Italy and the United States supplied samples that represented acute and convalescent COVID-19. The cDNA or gDNA used as material had been derived from T cells, B-cell-depleted T cells, or PBMCs.

In the authors' methods: Estimated nucleated cell counts came from reference gene primer amplification. Produced via immunoSEQ multiplex PCR; TCRdb's table is partial and in-frame only. Clonal size and the V and J genes are those of that table, whereas D and trimming came from the DNA. The data hold about 440,000 clones, with around 88% observed a single time. Recruited during active infection, patients (from Seattle) were subsequently followed longitudinally. What was sequenced was peripheral blood. The receptor comes from a woman aged 45-60 years with COVID-19, enrolled during active disease.

The CDR3 region has the DNA TGTGCCTTCAGCGGGGATAGGGGCACTGAAGCTTTCTTT. Amino acids: CAFSGDRGTEAFF. The rearrangement joins TRBV2 to TRBJ1-1, with D possibly TRBD1 on 5 matching bases. V was pared by 11 bases and J by 4 bases, with 17 bases between. The CDR3 loop spans 13 amino acids. Germline CDR1 SNHLY, CDR2 FYNNEI.